The 2 T cell receptor beta chains reported below all come from one sample, sequenced in a study of blood T cells in healthy people across ages. With a J-beta primer mix and a sample-barcoded 5' primer, a second PCR ran about 7 to 12 cycles. TCRdb redid the calling of the 5' RACE reads with MiXCR, one entry per CDR3 protein. The table records fewer than 2 million distinct CDR3 sequences, more than 35% of them present only once. The specimen sequenced was blood. Receptor source: a human donor in good health.

This clonotype was counted between two and nine times. This chain connects TRBV7-8 to TRBJ2-1; 11 nucleotides match TRBD1. V lost 1 base and J lost 7; bases outside the gene matches: 6. Per germline, CDR1 SGHVS and CDR2 FQNEAQ. The CDR3 contains 16 residues. The CDR3: CASSLDRDRGSNEQFF. In DNA, the CDR3 is TGTGCCAGCAGCTTAGATAGGGACAGGGGGTCAAATGAGCAGTTCTTC. Full variable domain (rest looked up from reference TRBV7-8 and TRBJ2-1): GAGVSQSPRYKVAKRGQDVALRCDPISGHVSLFWYQQALGQGPEFLTYFQNEAQLDKSGLPSDRFFAERPEGSVSTLKIQRTQQEDSAVYLCASSLDRDRGSNEQFFGPGTRLTVL.

The rearrangement uses TRBV27 and TRBJ2-1, with D tentatively TRBD2 (6 bases). The CDR3 totals 15 residues. V was pared by 5 bases and J by 4 bases, with 15 bases between. Looked up from germline, CDR1 is MNHEY and CDR2 is SMNVEV (reference sequence). The CDR3 region is CASSTADYLYNEQFF. The DNA for the CDR3 is TGTGCCAGCAGTACCGCGGACTACCTATACAATGAGCAGTTCTTC.